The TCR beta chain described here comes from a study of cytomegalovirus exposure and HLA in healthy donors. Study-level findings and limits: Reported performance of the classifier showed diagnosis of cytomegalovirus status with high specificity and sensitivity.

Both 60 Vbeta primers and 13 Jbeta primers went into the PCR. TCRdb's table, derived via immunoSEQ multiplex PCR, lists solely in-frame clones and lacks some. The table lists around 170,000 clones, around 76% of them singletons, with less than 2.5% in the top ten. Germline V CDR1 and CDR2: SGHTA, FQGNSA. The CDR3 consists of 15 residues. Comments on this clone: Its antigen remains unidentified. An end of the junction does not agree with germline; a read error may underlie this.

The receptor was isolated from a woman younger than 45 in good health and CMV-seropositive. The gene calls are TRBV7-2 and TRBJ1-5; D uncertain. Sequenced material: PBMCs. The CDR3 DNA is TGTGCCAGCAGTTTAGCCGCGGGGTTGGATCAGCCCCAGCATTTT. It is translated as CASSLAAGLDQPQHF.